A selection of T cell receptor beta chains follows, all from one sample in a study of T cell repertoires in cytomegalovirus infection. Each CDR3 protein gets one entry after TCRdb re-called the reads with MiXCR. The table lists under 150,000 distinct CDR3 sequences, approximately 9.2% of them singletons, with around 10% in the top ten. The material sequenced was PBMCs. The receptors derive from a human donor in good health (CMV status not recorded). Some clones in this sample may be carry-over from other donors' samples. Each CDR3 is given with its conserved first and last residue. A D gene is named only where the DNA matches it firmly. Part of the rows lack a size; the others show once, few, many or a class for expanded clones.

CDR3aa	CDR3nt	d_gene	v_gene	abundance	j_gene
CASSDRDSIYEQYF	TGTGCCAGCAGTGACCGGGACTCGATCTACGAGCAGTACTTC	-	TRBV25-1	few	TRBJ2-7
CASRDGAGLYNEQFF	TGTGCCAGCAGAGACGGGGCGGGGCTCTACAATGAGCAGTTCTTC	-	TRBV7-8	many	TRBJ2-1
CASKTVAANTEAFF	TGTGCCAGCAAGACGGTAGCGGCGAACACTGAAGCTTTCTTT	-	TRBV5-4	few	TRBJ1-1
CASSQDPRILAGSSYEQYF	TGTGCCAGCAGCCAAGACCCCCGAATACTAGCGGGAAGCTCCTACGAGCAGTACTTC	TRBD2	TRBV14	-	TRBJ2-7
CASSLARAENTIYF	TGTGCCAGCAGCTTGGCCAGGGCGGAAAACACCATATATTTT	-	TRBV7-8	many	TRBJ1-3
CASSTSRDRGKVSWNEKLFF	TGTGCCAGCAGTACGTCCCGGGACAGGGGTAAGGTGTCATGGAATGAAAAACTGTTTTTT	TRBD1	TRBV12-3/TRBV12-4	many	TRBJ1-4
CASSKTANSNQPQHF	TGTGCCAGTAGTAAGACAGCAAATAGCAATCAGCCCCAGCATTTT	-	TRBV19	many	TRBJ1-5
CASSLSDRVIQETQYF	TGCGCCAGCAGCTTGTCCGACAGGGTTATCCAAGAGACCCAGTACTTC	TRBD1	TRBV5-1	-	TRBJ2-5
CASSFNAGGSTDTQYF	TGTGCCAGCAGCTTCAATGCGGGGGGCTCCACAGATACGCAGTATTTT	TRBD2	TRBV7-8	many	TRBJ2-3
CASSPWTGSSGNTIYF	TGTGCCAGCAGTCCATGGACAGGGTCCTCTGGAAACACCATATATTTT	TRBD1	TRBV28	many	TRBJ1-3
CSARRDNTEAFF	TGCAGTGCTAGAAGAGATAACACTGAAGCTTTCTTT	-	TRBV20-1	many	TRBJ1-1
CASSEALLSVTDTQYF	TGTGCCAGCAGTGAAGCGCTTCTGAGCGTCACAGATACGCAGTATTTT	-	TRBV2	many	TRBJ2-3
CSAREPGHLNTEAFF	TGCAGTGCTAGAGAACCGGGACACCTGAACACTGAAGCTTTCTTT	-	TRBV20-1	-	TRBJ1-1